This TCR beta chain stems from a study of cytomegalovirus exposure and HLA in healthy donors. Findings and limits, study-wide: In an earlier analysis, about 90% or about 30%: the productive usage of most TCR beta V segments.

The PCR ran on 60 Vbeta and 13 Jbeta primers. The table came from immunoSEQ multiplex PCR; TCRdb's copy has only in-frame clones and leaves some out. The sample yields 150,000 to 200,000 clones, around 80% seen once. Trimming took 2 bases from V and 5 from J; bases not matched to a gene: 6. This CDR3 has 16 amino acids. Germline V lookup: CDR1 SGHVS, CDR2 FQNEAQ. With regard to this clone: What it binds is unknown.

The receptor's source is a woman aged 45-65 years in good health and CMV-seronegative. Input material: PBMCs. The chain couples TRBV7-8 to TRBJ2-2, with TRBD2 matching 9 bases. In nucleotides, the CDR3 is TGTGCCAGCAGCTTACGAGCGGGGGGAAATACCGGGGAGCTGTTTTTT. Its protein product is CASSLRAGGNTGELFF.